This passage covers 32 T cell receptor beta chains from one sample sequenced in a study of memory CD4+ T cells and cytomegalovirus serostatus. Single viable CD3+CD4+CD8-CD45RO+ cells were sorted as the memory CD4+ T cells. TCRdb keeps only in-frame clones here, not all; method: immunoSEQ multiplex PCR. This sample has under 55,000 clones; about 86% occur once, and the top ten carry roughly 2%. The specimen sequenced was memory CD4+ T cells from blood. The receptors derive from an adult in good health and CMV-seropositive.

The chain uses TRBV6-1 and TRBJ2-5; 11 nucleotides line up with TRBD2. The CDR3 extends over 15 amino acids. From germline, CDR1 is MNHNS and CDR2 SASEGT. V was pared by 6 bases and J by 2 bases, with 5 bases of the junction left unmatched. The CDR3 reads CASRKTSGKQETQYF. The CDR3 DNA follows: TGTGCCAGCAGGAAGACTAGCGGGAAGCAAGAGACCCAGTACTTC.

The chain links TRBV18 to TRBJ1-6; D is undetermined. Germline CDR1 is KGHSH and CDR2 is LQKENI. The CDR3 contains 12 residues. Trimming took off 6 bases at V and 6 bases at J, with 6 bases between the two ends. CDR3 bases: TGTGCCAGCTCCGTTCCTAATTCACCCCTCCACTTT. Translated, it gives CASSVPNSPLHF. Filled out from reference TRBV18 and TRBJ1-6, the complete variable domain reads NAGVMQNPRHLVRRRGQEARLRCSPMKGHSHVYWYRQLPEEGLKFMVYLQKENIIDESGMPKERFSAEFPKEGPSILRIQQVVRGDSAAYFCASSVPNSPLHFGNGTRLTVT.

This clone was seen once. This chain connects TRBV9 to TRBJ2-4, with a tentative D call TRBD2 (5 bases). V was pared by 3 bases and J by 1 base, with 5 bases between. CDR3 size: 13 residues. Germline CDR1 is SGDLS and CDR2 is YYNGEE. CDR3 region: CASSGEAKNIQYF. In nucleotides, the CDR3 is TGTGCCAGCAGCGGGGAGGCCAAAAACATTCAGTACTTC.

The CDR3 DNA reads as TGTGCCAGCAGCTTATTCATCGGGGGGAACACAGATACGCAGTATTTT. Its translation: CASSLFIGGNTDTQYF. The chain is built from TRBV7-9 and TRBJ2-3; 7 bases match TRBD2. This CDR3 has 16 amino acids. The V gene's germline CDR1 is SEHNR and CDR2 FQNEAQ (reference sequence). Trimming took 2 bases from V and 2 from J; bases not matched to a gene: 7.

This clone was seen a single time. The V call is TRBV10-3, the J call TRBJ1-4; no clear D. V lost 3 bases and J 7 bases, leaving 18 bases between the germline ends. Germline CDR1 is ENHRY and CDR2 is SYGVKD. The CDR3 sequence is 16 residues long. This chain's CDR3 is CAISDSGTIGGEKLFF. Written as DNA, the CDR3 is TGTGCCATCAGTGATTCAGGCACAATTGGAGGTGAAAAACTGTTTTTT.

The chain recombines TRBV28 with TRBJ1-2; D gene ambiguous. The germline V gene encodes CDR1 MDHEN and CDR2 SYDVKM. This CDR3 comprises 14 residues. The V and J ends lost 1 base and 8 bases respectively, with 14 bases between them. Here the CDR3 reads CASSLYGLYGGYTF. The CDR3 bases are TGTGCCAGCAGTTTATACGGACTTTATGGCGGCTACACCTTC.

The chain is built from TRBV29-1 and TRBJ2-1; perhaps TRBD2 as D (5 bases). Trimming took off 4 bases at V and 9 bases at J, with 10 bases between the two ends. CDR3 size: 11 residues. CDR1 SQVTM and CDR2 ANQGSEA come from the germline V gene. DNA for the CDR3: TGCAGCGTTGGGGAGTCTGGTGAGCAGTTCTTC. Amino acid sequence: CSVGESGEQFF.

The chain is built from TRBV2 and TRBJ2-1; 9 nucleotides align to TRBD2. In germline, CDR1 is SNHLY, CDR2 FYNNEI. The CDR3 has 15 residues. J lost 3 bases, V lost 5 bases, and 5 bases had no gene match. The CDR3 loop is CASSPFSGSYNEQFF. The CDR3 bases are TGTGCCAGCAGTCCCTTTAGCGGGAGCTACAATGAGCAGTTCTTC. The variable domain in full, with the rest retrieved from reference TRBV2 and TRBJ2-1, is EPEVTQTPSHQVTQMGQEVILRCVPISNHLYFYWYRQILGQKVEFLVSFYNNEISEKSEIFDDQFSVERPDGSNFTLKIRSTKLEDSAMYFCASSPFSGSYNEQFFGPGTRLTVL.

This sequence joins TRBV9 and TRBJ2-7; 14 nucleotides line up with TRBD2. V gave up 4 bases and J gave up 5 bases; unmatched junction bases: 14. Per the germline V gene, CDR1 is SGDLS and CDR2 is YYNGEE. The CDR3 is made up of 18 amino acids. CDR3 sequence reads: CASSPQPGTSGRKNEQYF. DNA for the CDR3: TGTGCCAGCAGCCCACAACCCGGGACTAGCGGGAGAAAGAACGAGCAGTACTTC.

The chain combines TRBV19 with TRBJ1-5; no definite D call. The V and J ends lost 7 bases and 5 bases respectively, with 18 bases between them. Germline V CDR1 and CDR2: LNHDA, SQIVND (reference sequence). This CDR3 has 15 residues. The CDR3 protein is CASTKEGQPYQPQHF. CDR3 in DNA: TGTGCCAGTACAAAGGAGGGTCAGCCGTATCAGCCCCAGCATTTT.

This clone was seen only once. The chain is built from TRBV19 and TRBJ1-4; 9 bases are shared with TRBD1. In germline, CDR1 is LNHDA, CDR2 SQIVND (reference sequence). The V segment lost 5 bases and the J segment 7 bases; nucleotides outside the gene matches: 8. This CDR3 has 15 residues. CDR3 sequence (DNA): TGTGCCAGTAGTCTCCACAGGGGGCTTGGTGAAAAACTGTTTTTT. Translation gives CASSLHRGLGEKLFF.

The CDR3 loop is CASSLSPGLAVTGELFF. The CDR3 region has the DNA TGTGCCAGCAGCCTTTCTCCGGGACTAGCGGTTACCGGGGAGCTGTTTTTT. The V gene is TRBV13, the J gene TRBJ2-2, with 11 bases matching TRBD2. CDR1 and CDR2 (germline): PRHDT, FYEKMQ (reference sequence). The CDR3 is 17 residues long. Trimming cost V 5 bases and J 5 bases; bases outside gene matches: 10.

The chain uses TRBV5-6 and TRBJ2-3; D is unclear. The germline V gene has CDR1 SGHDT and CDR2 YYEEEE. V was pared by 1 base and J by 4 bases, with 7 bases between. CDR3 size: 13 residues. The CDR3 spells CASSLQWADTQYF. CDR3 sequence (DNA): TGTGCCAGCAGCTTGCAGTGGGCAGATACGCAGTATTTT.

This clone was observed a handful of times. This chain connects TRBV19 to TRBJ2-3, with TRBD2 matching 7 bases. CDR1 and CDR2 from the germline V gene are LNHDA and SQIVND (reference sequence). The CDR3 sequence is 14 residues long. Trimming removed 5 bases from V and 2 bases from J; junction bases left unmatched: 4. The CDR3 spells CASSLAAVTDTQYF. CDR3 DNA: TGTGCCAGTAGTCTAGCGGCCGTCACAGATACGCAGTATTTT.

V usage is TRBV6-5 and J usage is TRBJ2-5; D might be TRBD2 (7 bases). Germline V gives CDR1 MNHEY, CDR2 SVGAGI. The germline V and J ends were trimmed by 2 bases and 5 bases, with 12 bases remaining between them. The CDR3 is made up of 14 amino acids. DNA for the CDR3: TGTGCCAGCAGTTACGGGACGGGGGGCGAGACCCAGTACTTC. It codes for CASSYGTGGETQYF.

The sample holds a few counts of this clone. The V call is TRBV18, the J call TRBJ2-5, with D hard to call. Germline V gene sequence: CDR1 KGHSH, CDR2 LQKENI. Trimming cost V 4 bases and J 5 bases, with 8 bases left between them. This CDR3 comprises 12 residues. The CDR3 loop is CASSQGRETQYF. The CDR3 region has the DNA TGTGCCAGCTCACAGGGAAGGGAGACCCAGTACTTC. Supplemented by reference TRBV18 and TRBJ2-5, the full variable domain reads NAGVMQNPRHLVRRRGQEARLRCSPMKGHSHVYWYRQLPEEGLKFMVYLQKENIIDESGMPKERFSAEFPKEGPSILRIQQVVRGDSAAYFCASSQGRETQYFGPGTRLLVL.

This clone appeared a single time. J is TRBJ2-1 and V is TRBV10-3; D uncertain. The CDR3 extends over 17 amino acids. V was clipped by 0 bases and J by 0 bases, with 12 bases between them. Germline values: CDR1 ENHRY, CDR2 SYGVKD. In DNA, the CDR3 is TGTGCCATCAGTGAGTCGAATCCACCCCGCTCCTACAATGAGCAGTTCTTC. It codes for CAISESNPPRSYNEQFF.

J is TRBJ2-1 and V is TRBV9; D remains ambiguous. The germline V and J ends were trimmed by 0 bases and 5 bases, with 12 bases remaining between them. Looked up from germline, CDR1 is SGDLS and CDR2 is YYNGEE. The CDR3 contains 15 residues. The CDR3 DNA follows: TGTGCCAGCAGCGTAGAGCATTCCTTAAACAATGAGCAGTTCTTC. Translated, it gives CASSVEHSLNNEQFF.

The gene calls are TRBV6-1 and TRBJ2-7, with 8 bases aligning to TRBD1. The germline CDR1 and CDR2 sequences are MNHNS and SASEGT. V gave up 7 bases and J gave up 4 bases; unmatched junction bases: 9. The CDR3 has 14 amino acids. The CDR3 is CASKKDRVGYEQYF. In nucleotides, the CDR3 is TGTGCCAGCAAGAAGGACAGGGTTGGGTACGAGCAGTACTTC.

The J gene is TRBJ1-2, the V gene TRBV28; 8 bases agree with TRBD1. Trimming cost V 6 bases and J 5 bases; bases outside gene matches: 11. The CDR3 totals 15 residues. Germline values: CDR1 MDHEN, CDR2 SYDVKM. CDR3 sequence: CASSQSLRGRYGYTF. DNA of the CDR3: TGTGCCAGCAGCCAGAGTCTCAGGGGGCGGTATGGCTACACCTTC.

The chain employs TRBV6-6 and TRBJ1-2; TRBD1 might be the D (5 bases). The germline gives CDR1 MNHNY, CDR2 SVGAGI (reference sequence). V was cut by 6 bases and J by 8 bases, with 13 bases left in between. The CDR3 covers 12 residues. The CDR3 loop is CASRLTGPGYTF. In nucleotides, the CDR3 is TGTGCCAGCAGACTAACGGGGCCAGGCTACACCTTC.

This chain links TRBV4-2 with TRBJ2-4; no reliable D call. Trimming took 1 base from V and 4 from J, leaving 8 bases between them. Per the germline V gene, CDR1 is LGHNA and CDR2 is YNFKEQ. The CDR3 has 14 residues. The CDR3 sequence: CASSQVDLKNIQYF. CDR3 nucleotide sequence: TGTGCCAGCAGCCAAGTCGACTTGAAAAACATTCAGTACTTC.

DNA for the CDR3: TGCGCCAGCAGCGTGCAGGGGGCCGGGGAGCTGTTTTTT. The encoded protein is CASSVQGAGELFF. The V gene is TRBV5-1, the J gene TRBJ2-2; TRBD1 matches at 7 bases. Germline V gene data show CDR1 as SGHRS and CDR2 as YFSETQ. V shed 4 bases, J shed 6 bases, and the junction held 3 bases outside the gene matches. The CDR3 runs 13 residues. The complete variable domain, with remaining parts taken from reference TRBV5-1 and TRBJ2-2, reads KAGVTQTPRYLIKTRGQQVTLSCSPISGHRSVSWYQQTPGQGLQFLFEYFSETQRNKGNFPGRFSGRQFSNSRSEMNVSTLELGDSALYLCASSVQGAGELFFGEGSRLTVL.

The DNA of the CDR3 is TGTGCCAGCAGCTTAGAGGGACAGGGCCTCTATGGCTACACCTTC. This translates into CASSLEGQGLYGYTF. This sequence joins TRBV7-2 and TRBJ1-2, with 9 bases fitting TRBD1. Looked up from germline, CDR1 is SGHTA and CDR2 is FQGNSA. The CDR3 contains 15 residues. The V segment lost 1 base and the J segment 4 bases; nucleotides outside the gene matches: 4.

The gene calls are TRBV18 and TRBJ1-5; D remains unclear. V lost 5 bases and J 9 bases, leaving 14 bases between the germline ends. The germline CDR1 and CDR2 sequences are KGHSH and LQKENI. This CDR3 is built from 13 residues. The CDR3 is CASSERFGGPQHF. Here the CDR3 DNA reads TGTGCCAGCTCAGAACGGTTCGGAGGGCCCCAGCATTTT.

The gene calls are TRBV6-5 and TRBJ1-1; TRBD1 agrees at 7 bases. The CDR3 extends over 14 amino acids. CDR1 is MNHEY, CDR2 SVGAGI, per germline. With V trimmed by 2 bases and J by 4 bases, 4 bases remained unmatched. The CDR3 region has the DNA TGTGCCAGCAGTTACGACAGGGTATCCACTGAAGCTTTCTTT. Its translation: CASSYDRVSTEAFF.

The sample holds a few counts of this clone. V usage is TRBV29-1 and J usage is TRBJ1-1; perhaps TRBD1 as D (6 bases). CDR3 length: 13 residues. Germline V gene lookup returns CDR1 SQVTM and CDR2 ANQGSEA. Trimming shortened V by 3 bases and J by 3 bases, and 11 bases separated the two germline ends. The CDR3 sequence is CSVEEGVYTEAFF. In DNA form, the CDR3 reads TGCAGCGTTGAGGAGGGGGTATACACTGAAGCTTTCTTT.

The rearrangement links TRBV5-1 to TRBJ2-7; D is uncertain. The CDR3 covers 12 residues. Per germline, CDR1 SGHRS and CDR2 YFSETQ. V gave up 3 bases and J gave up 0 bases, with 4 bases separating them. The CDR3 bases are TGCGCCAGCAGCTCCAGCTCCTACGAGCAGTACTTC. Residues: CASSSSSYEQYF.

This clone has just one count. The chain couples TRBV15 to TRBJ2-3; a possible D gene is TRBD2 (6 bases). The CDR3 runs 17 residues. The germline V gene encodes CDR1 LNHNV and CDR2 YYDKDF (reference sequence). V dropped 1 base and J dropped 3 bases, with 17 bases sitting between them. CDR3 in amino acids: CATSRGLIRGGTDTQYF. The CDR3 DNA reads TGTGCCACCAGCAGAGGGTTGATAAGGGGAGGTACAGATACGCAGTATTTT.

J is TRBJ2-1 and V is TRBV28, with 7 bases identical to TRBD1. The CDR3 is made up of 14 amino acids. Per the germline V gene, CDR1 is MDHEN and CDR2 is SYDVKM. J gave up 10 bases and V 6 bases, and 12 bases lay outside the gene matches. DNA for the CDR3: TGTGCCAGCAGAGGGGACAGTGGGGTGCTCGAGCAGTTCTTC. This codes for CASRGDSGVLEQFF.

The gene calls are TRBV28 and TRBJ2-4; 9 bases map to TRBD1. The CDR3 sequence is 14 residues long. V was pared by 4 bases and J by 6 bases, with 4 bases of the junction left unmatched. The germline CDR1 and CDR2 sequences are MDHEN and SYDVKM. The CDR3 loop reads CASSSGQGPNIQYF. CDR3 DNA sequence: TGTGCCAGCAGTTCGGGACAGGGCCCAAACATTCAGTACTTC.

The V gene is TRBV6-5, the J gene TRBJ1-2, with D unclear. Germline CDR1 MNHEY, CDR2 SVGAGI. V lost 7 bases and J lost 4, with 13 bases in between. The length of the CDR3 is 13 residues. This CDR3 is CASTPGRSYGYTF. The CDR3 DNA is TGTGCCAGCACCCCCGGACGTTCCTATGGCTACACCTTC.